The entry below gives a single TCR beta chain sequence along with its context. These data belong to a study of cytomegalovirus exposure and HLA in healthy donors. Study context: A later analysis reported the same platform for the 110 or so validation repertoires and the roughly 670 first-cohort repertoires.

The assay was immunoSEQ multiplex PCR, and TCRdb's table has in-frame clones only and misses some. This sample has some 220,000 clones; about 90% occur once, and the top ten carry 1% to 1.2%. The TCR sequence derives from a woman aged 18 to 35 in good health and CMV-seronegative. Sequencing was performed on PBMCs.

The CDR3 sequence: CASSPSGTYNEQFF. In DNA, the CDR3 is TGTGCCAGCAGTCCTAGCGGGACGTACAATGAGCAGTTCTTC. The rearrangement uses TRBV25-1 and TRBJ2-1; TRBD2 agrees at 9 bases. The CDR3 runs 14 residues. V dropped 5 bases and J dropped 4; count of bases not matched to a gene: 3. The germline V gene encodes CDR1 MGHDK and CDR2 SYGVNS.